This TCR beta chain originates from a study of Ad26.COV2.S vaccination and SARS-CoV-2 variants. Study overall: Vaccine-arm donor from the placebo-controlled COV1001 Ad26.COV2.S trial. Findings and limits, study-wide: After vaccination, substantial breadth of spike-specific CD8+ and CD4+ responses was reported.

Remarks on this clone: No antigen is known for it.

The protocol was immunoSEQ multiplex PCR, while the TCRdb copy is restricted to in-frame clones and leaves out a portion. The sample contains under 500,000 clones, 80% to 95% of which appear only once. Stated treatment: over 15 received Ad26.COV2.S at low or high dose, single or two shots; roughly five received placebo; per-sample allocation not given. Collection of the samples took place on day 63 after the first injection of vaccine or placebo. The germline CDR1 and CDR2 sequences are LGHNA and YSLEER. V was cut by 0 bases and J by 0 bases, with 10 bases left in between. The CDR3 consists of 16 residues.

Sequencing used peripheral blood, obtained in a trial of Ad26.COV2.S vaccine versus placebo. V and J are TRBV4-3 and TRBJ2-3; D is uncertain. The TCR originated in a person aged 18-65 years who received the Ad26.COV2.S COVID-19 vaccine or a placebo. As DNA, the CDR3 is TGCGCCAGCAGCCAAGAATTAGAAAGCAGCACAGATACGCAGTATTTT. Translated, it gives CASSQELESSTDTQYF.